This TCR beta chain emerged from a study of cytomegalovirus exposure and HLA in healthy donors. This clone has more than one count but fewer than ten. The antigen remains undetermined. The germline V gene encodes CDR1 SQVTM and CDR2 ANQGSEA. The CDR3 sequence is 13 residues long. Trimming pared 6 bases from V and 6 bases from J, leaving 15 bases between. Whole-study findings and limits: Some public TCRs appeared in many individuals, while most sequences were rare. TRBV6-2, TRBV6-3 and some other V segments were excluded as indistinguishable.

Vbeta (60) and Jbeta (13) primers were used in the PCR. The repertoire was sequenced with immunoSEQ multiplex PCR; TCRdb's copy has only in-frame clones and lacks some. The sample includes some 140,000 clones, around 79% seen only once; the top ten take approximately 8%. The sequencing input was PBMCs. The rearrangement links TRBV29-1 to TRBJ1-5, with TRBD1 as a possible D gene (5 bases). The source of this sequence is a man aged 30 to 39 in good health and CMV-seropositive. CDR3 loop: CSVQNRGGQPQHF. CDR3 DNA sequence: TGCAGCGTACAAAATAGGGGCGGTCAGCCCCAGCATTTT.